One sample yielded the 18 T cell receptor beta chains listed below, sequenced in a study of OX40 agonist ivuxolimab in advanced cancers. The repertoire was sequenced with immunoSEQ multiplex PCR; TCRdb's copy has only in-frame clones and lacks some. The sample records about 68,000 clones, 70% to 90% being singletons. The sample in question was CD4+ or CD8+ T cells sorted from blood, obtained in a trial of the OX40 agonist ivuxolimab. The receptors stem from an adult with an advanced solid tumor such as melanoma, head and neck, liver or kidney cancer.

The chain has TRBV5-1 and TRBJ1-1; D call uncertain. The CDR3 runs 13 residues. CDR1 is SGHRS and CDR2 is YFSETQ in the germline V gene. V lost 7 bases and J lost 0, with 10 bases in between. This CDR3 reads CASCRSLNTEAFF. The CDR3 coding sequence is TGCGCCAGCTGCCGGTCTTTGAACACTGAAGCTTTCTTT.

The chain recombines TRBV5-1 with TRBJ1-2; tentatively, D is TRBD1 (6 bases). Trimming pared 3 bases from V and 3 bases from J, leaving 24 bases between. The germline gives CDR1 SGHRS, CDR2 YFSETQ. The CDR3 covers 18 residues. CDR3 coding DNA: TGCGCCAGCAGCTCCTTAACGCACTCCAGACAGGCCGACTATGGCTACACCTTC. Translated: CASSSLTHSRQADYGYTF.

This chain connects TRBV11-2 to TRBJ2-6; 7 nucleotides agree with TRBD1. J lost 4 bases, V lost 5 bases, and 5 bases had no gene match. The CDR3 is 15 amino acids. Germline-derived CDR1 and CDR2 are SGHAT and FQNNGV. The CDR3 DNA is TGTGCCAGCAGCAGAGACAGGGCCGGGGCCAACGTCCTGACTTTC. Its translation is CASSRDRAGANVLTF.

In nucleotides, the CDR3 is TGTGCCAGCAGCTCGCGACCCGGGGCTTATAATTCACCCCTCCACTTT. The encoded protein is CASSSRPGAYNSPLHF. This chain uses TRBV7-2 with TRBJ1-6; D perhaps matches TRBD1 (5 bases). Germline V lookup: CDR1 SGHTA, CDR2 FQGNSA. Trimming took 4 bases from V and 4 from J, leaving 14 bases between them. The CDR3 totals 16 residues.

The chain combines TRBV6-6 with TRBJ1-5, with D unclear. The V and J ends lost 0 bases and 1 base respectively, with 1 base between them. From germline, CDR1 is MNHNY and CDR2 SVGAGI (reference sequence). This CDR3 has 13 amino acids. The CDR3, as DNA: TGTGCCAGCAGTTACTCCAGCAATCAGCCCCAGCATTTT. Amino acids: CASSYSSNQPQHF.

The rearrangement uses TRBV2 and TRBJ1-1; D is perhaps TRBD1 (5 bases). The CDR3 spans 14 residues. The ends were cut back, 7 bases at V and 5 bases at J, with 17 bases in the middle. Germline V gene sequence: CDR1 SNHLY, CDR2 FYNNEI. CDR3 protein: CASTRGRENTEAFF. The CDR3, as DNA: TGTGCCAGCACCCGAGGCAGGGAGAATACTGAAGCTTTCTTT.

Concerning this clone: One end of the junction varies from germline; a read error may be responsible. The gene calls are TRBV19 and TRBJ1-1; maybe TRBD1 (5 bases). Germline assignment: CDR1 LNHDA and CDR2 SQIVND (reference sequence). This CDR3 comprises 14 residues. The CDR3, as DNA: TGTGCCAATAGTAGGGGATTCGGGGACACTGAAGCTTTCTTT. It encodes CANSRGFGDTEAFF.

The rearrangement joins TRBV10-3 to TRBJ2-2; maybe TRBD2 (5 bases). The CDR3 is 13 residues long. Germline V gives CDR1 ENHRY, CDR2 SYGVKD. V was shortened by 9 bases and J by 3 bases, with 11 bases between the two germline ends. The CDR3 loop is CAMKREYTGELFF. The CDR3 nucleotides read TGTGCCATGAAAAGGGAGTACACCGGGGAGCTGTTTTTT.

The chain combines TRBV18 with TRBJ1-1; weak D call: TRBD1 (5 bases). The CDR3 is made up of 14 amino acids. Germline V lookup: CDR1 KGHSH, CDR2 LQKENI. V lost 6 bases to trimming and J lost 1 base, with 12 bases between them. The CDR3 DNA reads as TGTGCCAGCTCGTTCGACAGTTCGAACACTGAAGCTTTCTTT. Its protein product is CASSFDSSNTEAFF.

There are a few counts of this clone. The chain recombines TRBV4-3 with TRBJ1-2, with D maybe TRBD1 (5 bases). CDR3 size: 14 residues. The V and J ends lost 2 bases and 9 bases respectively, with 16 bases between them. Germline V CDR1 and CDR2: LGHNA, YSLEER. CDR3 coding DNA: TGCGCCAGCAGCCAAAGTAGGACAACAAGGAGCTACACCTTC. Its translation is CASSQSRTTRSYTF.

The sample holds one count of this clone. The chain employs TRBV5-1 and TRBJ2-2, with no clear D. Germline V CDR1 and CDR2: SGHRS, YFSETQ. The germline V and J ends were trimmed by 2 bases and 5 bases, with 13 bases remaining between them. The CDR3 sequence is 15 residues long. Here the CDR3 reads CASSFLSYGTGELFF. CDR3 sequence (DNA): TGCGCCAGCAGCTTTTTAAGCTATGGGACCGGGGAGCTGTTTTTT.

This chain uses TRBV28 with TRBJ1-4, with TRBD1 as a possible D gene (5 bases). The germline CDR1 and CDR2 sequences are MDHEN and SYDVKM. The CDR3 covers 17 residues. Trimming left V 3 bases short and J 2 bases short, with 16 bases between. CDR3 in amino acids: CASSLRAGWPTNEKLFF. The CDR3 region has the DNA TGTGCCAGCAGTTTGAGGGCAGGGTGGCCGACTAATGAAAAACTGTTTTTT. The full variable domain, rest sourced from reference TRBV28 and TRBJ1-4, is DVKVTQSSRYLVKRTGEKVFLECVQDMDHENMFWYRQDPGLGLRLIYFSYDVKMKEKGDIPEGYSVSREKKERFSLILESASTNQTSMYLCASSLRAGWPTNEKLFFGSGTQLSVL.

The CDR3 coding sequence is TGTGCCAGTAGGTTCTTTGGGGACGGTTTAAATTATGGCTACACCTTC. This encodes CASRFFGDGLNYGYTF. This rearrangement joins TRBV19 to TRBJ1-2; tentatively, D is TRBD1 (5 bases). CDR1 is LNHDA, CDR2 SQIVND, per germline (reference sequence). The CDR3 runs 16 residues. Trimming stripped 6 bases from V and 5 bases from J, with 22 bases between.

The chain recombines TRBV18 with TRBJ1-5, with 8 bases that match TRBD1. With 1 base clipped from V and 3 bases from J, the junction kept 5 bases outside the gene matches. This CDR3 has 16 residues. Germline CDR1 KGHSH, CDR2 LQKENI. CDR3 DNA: TGTGCCAGCTCACCACTTCAGACAGGGGACAATCAGCCCCAGCATTTT. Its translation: CASSPLQTGDNQPQHF.

CDR3 residues: CASSPQDTGTGELFF. The DNA for the CDR3 is TGTGCCAGCTCACCTCAAGATACAGGGACCGGGGAGCTGTTTTTT. The chain has TRBV18 and TRBJ2-2; tentatively, D is TRBD1 (6 bases). The CDR3 covers 15 residues. CDR1 and CDR2 (germline): KGHSH, LQKENI. V was shortened by 3 bases and J by 5 bases, with 13 bases between the two germline ends.

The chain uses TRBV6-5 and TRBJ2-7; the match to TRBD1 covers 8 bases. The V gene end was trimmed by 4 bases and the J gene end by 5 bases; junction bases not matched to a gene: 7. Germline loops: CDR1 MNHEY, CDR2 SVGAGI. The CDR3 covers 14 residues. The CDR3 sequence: CASSFGQGRNEQYF. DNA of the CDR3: TGTGCCAGCAGTTTCGGACAGGGTAGGAACGAGCAGTACTTC.

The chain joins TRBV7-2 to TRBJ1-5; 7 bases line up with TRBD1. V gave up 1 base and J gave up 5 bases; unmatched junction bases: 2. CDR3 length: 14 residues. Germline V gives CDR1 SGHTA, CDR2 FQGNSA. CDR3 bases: TGTGCCAGCAGCTTAGGAGGGGGCGATCAGCCCCAGCATTTT. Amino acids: CASSLGGGDQPQHF.

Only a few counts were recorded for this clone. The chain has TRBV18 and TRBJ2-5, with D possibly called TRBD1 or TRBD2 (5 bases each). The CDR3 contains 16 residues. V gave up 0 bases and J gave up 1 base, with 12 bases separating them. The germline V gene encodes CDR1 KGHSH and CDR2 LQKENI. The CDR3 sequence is CASSPPNQGVQETQYF. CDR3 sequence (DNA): TGTGCCAGCTCACCACCGAATCAGGGAGTCCAAGAGACCCAGTACTTC.